This is a list of T cell receptor beta chains from one sample in a study of glioma-infiltrating T cells. TCRdb called the multiplex PCR reads again in MiXCR, with one record for every CDR3 protein. The repertoire consists of over 100,000 distinct CDR3 sequences, with 20% to 30% occurring once and the leading ten covering about 30%. What was sequenced was glioma tissue, nonneoplastic brain tissue, or PBMCs (not recorded which). All receptors come from a human donor with low-grade glioma or glioblastoma, undergoing nonglioma brain surgery, or in good health (not recorded which). Each CDR3 is given with its conserved first and last residue. D genes are given only for firm matches. The size entry is marked missing in some rows and otherwise reads once, few, many or a size class.

d_gene: -
v_gene: TRBV5-1
abundance: many
j_gene: TRBJ2-1
CDR3nt: TGCGCCAGCAGCTTGTTCCCAGCGATGGAAAACAATGAGCAGTTCTTC
CDR3aa: CASSLFPAMENNEQFF

d_gene: -
v_gene: TRBV4-3
abundance: -
j_gene: TRBJ2-1
CDR3nt: TGCGCCAGCTGCCAAGAGGCAGGGCGGAATGCGCAGTTCTTC
CDR3aa: CASCQEAGRNAQFF

d_gene: -
v_gene: TRBV11-2
abundance: -
j_gene: TRBJ2-3
CDR3nt: TGTACCAGAAGGAGGGGAGGCACAGATACGCAGTATTTT
CDR3aa: CTRRRGGTDTQYF

d_gene: TRBD2
v_gene: TRBV6-2/TRBV6-3
abundance: many
j_gene: TRBJ2-3
CDR3nt: TGTGCCAGCAGTAGTACTAGCGTAGGCACAGATACGCAGTATTTT
CDR3aa: CASSSTSVGTDTQYF

d_gene: -
v_gene: TRBV6-2/TRBV6-3
abundance: many
j_gene: TRBJ2-6
CDR3nt: TGTGCCAGCAGGATCGCAGGGACTGGGGCCAACGTCCTGACTTTC
CDR3aa: CASRIAGTGANVLTF

d_gene: -
v_gene: TRBV7-2
abundance: many
j_gene: TRBJ2-3
CDR3nt: TGTGCCAGCAGCTTAGGGCTGGGGTTCACAGATACGCAGTATTTT
CDR3aa: CASSLGLGFTDTQYF

d_gene: -
v_gene: TRBV13
abundance: -
j_gene: TRBJ2-1
CDR3nt: TGTGCCAGCAGCCCGCAGATGGGCTCCTACAATGAGCAGTTCTTC
CDR3aa: CASSPQMGSYNEQFF

d_gene: -
v_gene: TRBV28
abundance: medium-sized
j_gene: TRBJ1-1
CDR3nt: TGTGCCAGCAGTTTCCCTACCACTGAAGCTTTCTTT
CDR3aa: CASSFPTTEAFF

d_gene: TRBD1
v_gene: TRBV28
abundance: many
j_gene: TRBJ2-7
CDR3nt: TGTGCCAGCAGTTTATATTGGGACAGGGGCTTATACGAGCAGTACTTC
CDR3aa: CASSLYWDRGLYEQYF

d_gene: -
v_gene: TRBV6-2/TRBV6-3
abundance: many
j_gene: TRBJ2-1
CDR3nt: TGTGCCAGCAGTTACTCTGTCGGCTCCTACAATGAGCAGTTCTTC
CDR3aa: CASSYSVGSYNEQFF

d_gene: -
v_gene: TRBV5-1
abundance: many
j_gene: TRBJ1-1
CDR3nt: TGCGCCAGCAGCTTGGCCAGGGTAGGGGCTGAAGCTTTCTTT
CDR3aa: CASSLARVGAEAFF

d_gene: -
v_gene: TRBV28
abundance: -
j_gene: TRBJ2-1
CDR3nt: TGTGCCAGCAGTTTACGCGCGTACACCTACAATGTACAGTTGTTC
CDR3aa: CASSLRAYTYNVQLF

d_gene: -
v_gene: TRBV6-2/TRBV6-3
abundance: -
j_gene: TRBJ1-2
CDR3nt: TGTGCCAGCAGACCCTGCGCAAGGGGTGACTATGGCTACACCTTC
CDR3aa: CASRPCARGDYGYTF

d_gene: -
v_gene: TRBV3-1
abundance: many
j_gene: TRBJ1-3
CDR3nt: TGTGCCAGTCTCGGGGCGACCACCATATATTTT
CDR3aa: CASLGATTIYF

d_gene: -
v_gene: TRBV7-2
abundance: many
j_gene: TRBJ2-2
CDR3nt: TGTGCCAGCAGCTTTGTCAGGGCGAACACCGGGGAGCTGTTTTTT
CDR3aa: CASSFVRANTGELFF

d_gene: -
v_gene: TRBV20-1
abundance: many
j_gene: TRBJ1-5
CDR3nt: TGCAGTGCTAGAGATCTGTGGGGGACCAGCAATCAGCCCCAGCATTTT
CDR3aa: CSARDLWGTSNQPQHF

d_gene: -
v_gene: TRBV29-1
abundance: -
j_gene: TRBJ2-3
CDR3nt: TGCAGCGTTGAAGGGGAACGTGCGACAGATACGCAGTATTTT
CDR3aa: CSVEGERATDTQYF

d_gene: TRBD2
v_gene: TRBV7-2
abundance: many
j_gene: TRBJ2-3
CDR3nt: TGTGCCAGCAGTCTAGCGGGGCTCTCAGATACGCAGTATTTT
CDR3aa: CASSLAGLSDTQYF

d_gene: -
v_gene: TRBV4-3
abundance: many
j_gene: TRBJ2-7
CDR3nt: TGCGCCAGCAGCCAGTTTCGGGCGTCCTCCTACGAGCAGTACTTC
CDR3aa: CASSQFRASSYEQYF

d_gene: TRBD2
v_gene: TRBV6-2/TRBV6-3
abundance: many
j_gene: TRBJ2-1
CDR3nt: TGTGCCAGCACCAACCTCGGTGGAGGGAGGGGCTACAATGAGCAGTTCTTC
CDR3aa: CASTNLGGGRGYNEQFF

d_gene: TRBD2
v_gene: TRBV5-1
abundance: -
j_gene: TRBJ2-5
CDR3nt: TGCGCCAGCAGCCCCGGACTAGAAGAGACCCAGTACTTC
CDR3aa: CASSPGLEETQYF

d_gene: -
v_gene: TRBV4-3
abundance: many
j_gene: TRBJ1-4
CDR3nt: TGCGCCAGCAGCCAAGGAACGGGGACTCGGCTTAATGAAAAACTGTTTTTT
CDR3aa: CASSQGTGTRLNEKLFF

d_gene: TRBD2
v_gene: TRBV12-3/TRBV12-4
abundance: few
j_gene: TRBJ2-7
CDR3nt: TGTGCCAGCAGTTTAGGGATAGCGGGGGCTTACGAGCAGTACTTC
CDR3aa: CASSLGIAGAYEQYF

d_gene: -
v_gene: TRBV7-3
abundance: many
j_gene: TRBJ2-5
CDR3nt: TGTGCCAGCAGCTTTACACACGGGGAGGAAAAGACCCAGTACTTC
CDR3aa: CASSFTHGEEKTQYF

d_gene: TRBD1
v_gene: TRBV29-1
abundance: many
j_gene: TRBJ1-1
CDR3nt: TGCAGCGTTGGGGACAGCGGACCCATTGAAGCTTTCTTT
CDR3aa: CSVGDSGPIEAFF

d_gene: TRBD1
v_gene: TRBV10-3
abundance: many
j_gene: TRBJ1-2
CDR3nt: TGTGCCATCAGTGACGACCCAAGACAGGGAGGCTACACCTTC
CDR3aa: CAISDDPRQGGYTF

d_gene: TRBD1
v_gene: TRBV2
abundance: many
j_gene: TRBJ1-2
CDR3nt: TGTGCCAGCAGTACCGGGACAGGGTCCTATGGCTACACCTTC
CDR3aa: CASSTGTGSYGYTF

d_gene: -
v_gene: TRBV5-1
abundance: many
j_gene: TRBJ1-5
CDR3nt: TGCGCCAGCAGCTTGGGGGGTCGTGAGGATCAGCCCCAGCATTTT
CDR3aa: CASSLGGREDQPQHF

d_gene: TRBD1
v_gene: TRBV18
abundance: few
j_gene: TRBJ2-7
CDR3nt: TGTGCCAGCTCACCGCGCCCGGGACAGGGCGGCGAGCAGTACTTC
CDR3aa: CASSPRPGQGGEQYF

d_gene: TRBD2
v_gene: TRBV6-2/TRBV6-3
abundance: -
j_gene: TRBJ2-1
CDR3nt: TGTGCCAGCAGTTACGTGCCGGCTGGGACTAGCGGGAGCCTCAATGAGCAGTTCTTC
CDR3aa: CASSYVPAGTSGSLNEQFF

d_gene: -
v_gene: TRBV18
abundance: -
j_gene: TRBJ2-2
CDR3nt: TGTGCCAGCTCACCGTTGGGACCTCAAGCACCCGGGGAGCTGTTTTTT
CDR3aa: CASSPLGPQAPGELFF

d_gene: -
v_gene: TRBV25-1
abundance: many
j_gene: TRBJ2-3
CDR3nt: TGTGCCAGCAGTGAACTCCCGCCGGGGGATACGCAGTATTTT
CDR3aa: CASSELPPGDTQYF

d_gene: TRBD1
v_gene: TRBV4-3
abundance: many
j_gene: TRBJ2-7
CDR3nt: TGCGCCAGCAGCCAAGCCCGGGACAGCAGCTACGAGCAGTACTTC
CDR3aa: CASSQARDSSYEQYF

d_gene: -
v_gene: TRBV29-1
abundance: few
j_gene: TRBJ1-2
CDR3nt: TGCAGCGCCGTGGACAGAGTCTATGGCTACACCTTC
CDR3aa: CSAVDRVYGYTF

d_gene: -
v_gene: TRBV18
abundance: many
j_gene: TRBJ2-3
CDR3nt: TGTGCCAGCTCACCAGGGTGGACAGATACGCAGTATTTT
CDR3aa: CASSPGWTDTQYF

d_gene: -
v_gene: TRBV2
abundance: many
j_gene: TRBJ1-2
CDR3nt: TGTGCCGATGGCAGGGACGATGGCTACACCTTC
CDR3aa: CADGRDDGYTF